These 19 T cell receptor beta chains originate from one sample sequenced in a study of T cell responses to AZD1222 COVID-19 vaccine. TCRdb's table, derived via immunoSEQ multiplex PCR, lists solely in-frame clones and lacks some. The sample lists about 72,000 clones; around 86% were seen once. The sample was peripheral blood, taken on day 0 of AZD1222 vaccination. The receptors derive from an adult in good health.

J is TRBJ2-1 and V is TRBV30; TRBD2 aligns across 8 bases. This CDR3 comprises 14 residues. The trim removed 7 bases at V and 1 base at J, leaving 6 bases unmatched. Per the germline V gene, CDR1 is GTSNPN and CDR2 is SVGIG (reference sequence). The CDR3 is CASGGDLSYNEQFF. The CDR3, as DNA: TGTGCCTCCGGGGGGGACTTGTCCTACAATGAGCAGTTCTTC.

The chain has TRBV27 and TRBJ1-1; unclear D gene. The V gene lost 5 bases and the J gene lost 0 bases, with 10 bases spanning the gap. The CDR3 totals 14 residues. The germline V gene encodes CDR1 MNHEY and CDR2 SMNVEV (reference sequence). Here the CDR3 DNA reads TGTGCCAGCAGTCAAAACCGTCTGAACACTGAAGCTTTCTTT. Protein product: CASSQNRLNTEAFF.

The chain has TRBV24-1 and TRBJ2-5; 9 nucleotides line up with TRBD1. The CDR3 contains 15 residues. Germline loops: CDR1 KGHDR, CDR2 SFDVKD. Germline trimming cut 4 bases from V and 3 bases from J; bases unmatched to any gene: 5. The CDR3 DNA reads TGTGCCACCAGTGAGGGCGGGACAGGGAAAGAGACCCAGTACTTC. Its translation: CATSEGGTGKETQYF.

Points on this clone: At one end the junction does not follow the germline gene, possibly because of a read error. This rearrangement joins TRBV12-3 or TRBV12-4 to TRBJ2-4, with D perhaps being TRBD1 or TRBD2 (5 bases each). This CDR3 comprises 11 residues. The CDR3 DNA reads TGTGCCAGCAGCGACGGGGCGATTGAAGGATTC. This gives the protein CASSDGAIEGF.

V gene TRBV19 combines with J gene TRBJ1-1; perhaps TRBD1 as D (6 bases). Trimming removed 6 bases from V and 9 bases from J, with 14 bases in between. Germline CDR1 is LNHDA and CDR2 is SQIVND (reference sequence). CDR3 length equals 12 residues. The CDR3 bases are TGTGCCAGTAGGGCACCGGGACAAAAAGCTTTCTTT. This encodes CASRAPGQKAFF.

Remarks on this clone: Other DNA sequences of this sample code for an identical CDR3. The J gene is TRBJ2-7, the V gene TRBV28; unclear D gene. Germline CDR1 is MDHEN and CDR2 is SYDVKM. The CDR3 extends over 12 amino acids. V was cut by 6 bases and J by 4 bases, with 10 bases left in between. The CDR3 region is CASSLGYYEQYF. Written as DNA, the CDR3 is TGTGCCAGCAGCCTAGGGTATTACGAGCAGTACTTC.

V gene TRBV2 combines with J gene TRBJ1-6; TRBD1 matches 7 bases. The germline gives CDR1 SNHLY, CDR2 FYNNEI. Trimming took 4 bases from V and 10 from J; bases not matched to a gene: 16. The CDR3 consists of 17 residues. Here the CDR3 reads CASSGPSGTVTRSPLHF. The CDR3, as DNA: TGTGCCAGCAGTGGCCCCTCTGGGACAGTCACTAGGTCACCCCTCCACTTT.

On this clone: Distinct nucleotide sequences in the sample also encode this CDR3. The genes are TRBV30 and TRBJ1-1; D gene ambiguous. Germline V gene data show CDR1 as GTSNPN and CDR2 as SVGIG (reference sequence). This CDR3 region has 12 residues. The ends were cut back, 0 bases at V and 1 base at J, with 3 bases in the middle. The CDR3 here is CAWSVGNTEAFF. The CDR3 DNA follows: TGTGCCTGGAGTGTGGGGAACACTGAAGCTTTCTTT.

This chain connects TRBV14 to TRBJ2-7; no firm D call. This CDR3 is 12 amino acids long. The V and J ends lost 0 bases and 6 bases respectively, with 6 bases between them. The germline V gene encodes CDR1 SGHDN and CDR2 FVKESK. The CDR3 DNA follows: TGTGCCAGCAGCCAAGACCGTTCCGAGCAGTACTTC. Its protein product is CASSQDRSEQYF.

The V gene is TRBV2, the J gene TRBJ1-1, with unresolved D. Germline CDR1 and CDR2: SNHLY and FYNNEI. Trimming cost V 7 bases and J 6 bases, with 18 bases left between them. The CDR3 is 14 amino acids. The DNA for the CDR3 is TGTGCCAGCACCCAAGATAGTGGGCGCGCTGAAGCTTTCTTT. Protein sequence: CASTQDSGRAEAFF.

The chain couples TRBV5-1 to TRBJ2-7, with a tentative D call TRBD2 (6 bases). Looked up from germline, CDR1 is SGHRS and CDR2 is YFSETQ. CDR3 size: 15 residues. Trimming shortened V by 0 bases and J by 5 bases, and 15 bases separated the two germline ends. DNA of the CDR3: TGCGCCAGCAGCTTGGATACGGGGAGGTCCCACGAGCAGTACTTC. Protein: CASSLDTGRSHEQYF. Full variable domain (missing parts from reference TRBV5-1 and TRBJ2-7): KAGVTQTPRYLIKTRGQQVTLSCSPISGHRSVSWYQQTPGQGLQFLFEYFSETQRNKGNFPGRFSGRQFSNSRSEMNVSTLELGDSALYLCASSLDTGRSHEQYFGPGTRLTVT.

The rearrangement joins TRBV19 to TRBJ1-2, with D maybe TRBD1 (5 bases). Trimming took 9 bases from V and 5 from J, leaving 16 bases between them. The CDR3 is 13 residues long. Germline V gene lookup returns CDR1 LNHDA and CDR2 SQIVND (reference sequence). The CDR3 is CASRSQVGYGYTF. The CDR3 DNA follows: TGTGCCAGCCGCTCACAGGTCGGGTATGGCTACACCTTC. Full variable domain (rest looked up from reference TRBV19 and TRBJ1-2): DGGITQSPKYLFRKEGQNVTLSCEQNLNHDAMYWYRQDPGQGLRLIYYSQIVNDFQKGDIAEGYSVSREKKESFPLTVTSAQKNPTAFYLCASRSQVGYGYTFGSGTRLTVV.

This chain connects TRBV7-2 to TRBJ1-5; D gene uncertain. The germline V gene encodes CDR1 SGHTA and CDR2 FQGNSA. CDR3 length: 13 amino acids. Trimming pared 1 base from V and 5 bases from J, leaving 6 bases between. The CDR3 loop reads CASSLDIDQPQHF. In nucleotides, the CDR3 is TGTGCCAGCAGCTTAGATATAGATCAGCCCCAGCATTTT.

The DNA of the CDR3 is TGTGCCAGCGGAATAATGGACGGTAGCACAGATACGCAGTATTTT. The encoded protein is CASGIMDGSTDTQYF. The V and J genes are TRBV6-6 and TRBJ2-3; D gene uncertain. Between the trimmed V and J ends, which lost 8 bases and 0 bases, there was a span of 15 bases. The CDR3 sequence is 15 residues long. The germline V gene encodes CDR1 MNHNY and CDR2 SVGAGI (reference sequence).

The chain carries TRBV28 and TRBJ2-3; 7 bases match TRBD1. V shed 5 bases and J 3 bases; nucleotides not matched to a gene: 5. CDR1 and CDR2 from the germline V gene are MDHEN and SYDVKM. The CDR3 length is 14 residues. Written as DNA, the CDR3 is TGTGCCAGCAGTCCCCGGACAGGAACAGATACGCAGTATTTT. Translation gives CASSPRTGTDTQYF.

The chain has TRBV5-4 and TRBJ2-1; the match to TRBD2 covers 7 bases. Per the germline V gene, CDR1 is SGHNT and CDR2 is YYREEE (reference sequence). This CDR3 spans 13 amino acids. The junction had 8 bases not matched to a gene; V was cut back by 2 bases and J by 12 bases. CDR3 nucleotide sequence: TGTGCCAGCAGCTTCCTTCGGGGGGTTGGGCAGTTCTTC. This gives the protein CASSFLRGVGQFF.

The J gene is TRBJ1-6, the V gene TRBV15; possible D gene TRBD1, 5 bases. Trimming took 5 bases from V and 9 from J, leaving 11 bases between them. The CDR3 consists of 13 residues. CDR1 and CDR2 (germline): LNHNV, YYDKDF (reference sequence). This CDR3 is CATSPRVGSPLHF. CDR3 bases: TGTGCCACCAGCCCCAGGGTGGGTTCACCCCTCCACTTT.

V and J are TRBV21-1 and TRBJ1-1. TRBV21-1 counts as a pseudogene. This CDR3 comprises 16 residues. The CDR3 nucleotides are TGTGCCAGCAGCAGCCGTATTGGGGGAATGAACACTGAAGCTTTCTTT. Amino acid sequence: CASSSRIGGMNTEAFF.

V is TRBV6-5 and J is TRBJ1-1; D may be TRBD1 (5 bases). CDR3 size: 15 residues. Germline CDR1 reads MNHEY; CDR2 reads SVGAGI. The germline V and J ends were trimmed by 0 bases and 3 bases, with 11 bases remaining between them. The CDR3 sequence: CASSYSRRGDTEAFF. CDR3 in DNA: TGTGCCAGCAGTTACTCGAGGCGAGGGGACACTGAAGCTTTCTTT.